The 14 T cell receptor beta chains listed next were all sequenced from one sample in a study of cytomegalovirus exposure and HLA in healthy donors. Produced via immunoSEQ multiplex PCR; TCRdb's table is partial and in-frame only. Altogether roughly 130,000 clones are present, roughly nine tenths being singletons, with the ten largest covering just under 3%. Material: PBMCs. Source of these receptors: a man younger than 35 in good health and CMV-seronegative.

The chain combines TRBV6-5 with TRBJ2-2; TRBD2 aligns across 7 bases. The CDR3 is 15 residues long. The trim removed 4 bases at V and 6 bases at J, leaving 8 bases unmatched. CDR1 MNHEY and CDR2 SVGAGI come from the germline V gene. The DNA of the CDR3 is TGTGCCAGCAGTTTGTGGGGGGGGATCTCCGGGGAGCTGTTTTTT. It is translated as CASSLWGGISGELFF.

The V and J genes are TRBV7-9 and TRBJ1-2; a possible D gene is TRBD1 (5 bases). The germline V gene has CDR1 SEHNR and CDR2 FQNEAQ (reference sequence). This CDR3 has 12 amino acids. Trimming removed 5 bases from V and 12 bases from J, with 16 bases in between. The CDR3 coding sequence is TGTGCCAGCAGCCCCTCGTCCGGGGGTGACACCTTC. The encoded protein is CASSPSSGGDTF.

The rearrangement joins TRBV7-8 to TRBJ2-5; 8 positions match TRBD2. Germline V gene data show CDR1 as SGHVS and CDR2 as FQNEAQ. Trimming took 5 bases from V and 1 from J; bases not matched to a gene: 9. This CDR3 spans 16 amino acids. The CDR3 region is CASSPLSGGSQETQYF. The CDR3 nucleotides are TGTGCCAGCAGCCCCCTATCGGGAGGGAGCCAAGAGACCCAGTACTTC.

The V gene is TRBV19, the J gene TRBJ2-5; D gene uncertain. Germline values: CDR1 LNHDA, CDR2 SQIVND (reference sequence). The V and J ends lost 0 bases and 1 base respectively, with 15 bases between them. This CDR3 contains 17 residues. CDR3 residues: CASSIDLTATIQETQYF. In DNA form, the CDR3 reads TGTGCCAGTAGTATAGATCTTACAGCCACGATCCAAGAGACCCAGTACTTC.

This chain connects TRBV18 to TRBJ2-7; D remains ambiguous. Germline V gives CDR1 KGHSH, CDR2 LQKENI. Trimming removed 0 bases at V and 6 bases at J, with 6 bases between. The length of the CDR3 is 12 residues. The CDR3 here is CASSPPEREQYF. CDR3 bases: TGTGCCAGCTCACCACCCGAGCGCGAGCAGTACTTC.

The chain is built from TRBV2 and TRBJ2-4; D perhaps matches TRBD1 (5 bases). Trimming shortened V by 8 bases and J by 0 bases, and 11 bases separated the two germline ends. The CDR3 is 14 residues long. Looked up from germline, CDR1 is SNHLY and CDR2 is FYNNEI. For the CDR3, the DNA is TGTGCCAGCGGACACTCTCTAGCCAAAAACATTCAGTACTTC. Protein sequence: CASGHSLAKNIQYF.

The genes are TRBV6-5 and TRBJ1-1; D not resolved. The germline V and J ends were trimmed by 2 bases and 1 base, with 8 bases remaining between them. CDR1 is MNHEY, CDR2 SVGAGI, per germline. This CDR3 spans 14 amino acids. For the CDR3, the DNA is TGTGCCAGCAGTTACCTACGGGGGAACACTGAAGCTTTCTTT. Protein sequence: CASSYLRGNTEAFF.

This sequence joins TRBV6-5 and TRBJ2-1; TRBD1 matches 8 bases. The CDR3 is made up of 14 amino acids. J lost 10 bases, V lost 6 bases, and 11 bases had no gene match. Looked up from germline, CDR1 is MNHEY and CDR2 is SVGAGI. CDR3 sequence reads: CASRGDRPVEEQFF. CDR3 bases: TGTGCCAGCAGGGGGGACAGGCCCGTGGAGGAGCAGTTCTTC.

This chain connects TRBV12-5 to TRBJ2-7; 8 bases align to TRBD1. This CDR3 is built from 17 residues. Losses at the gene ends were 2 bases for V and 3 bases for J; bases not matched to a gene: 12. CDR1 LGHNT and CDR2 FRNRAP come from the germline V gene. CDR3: CASGLRDPTGEYYEQYF. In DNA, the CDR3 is TGTGCTAGTGGTTTGAGAGACCCGACAGGGGAGTACTACGAGCAGTACTTC.

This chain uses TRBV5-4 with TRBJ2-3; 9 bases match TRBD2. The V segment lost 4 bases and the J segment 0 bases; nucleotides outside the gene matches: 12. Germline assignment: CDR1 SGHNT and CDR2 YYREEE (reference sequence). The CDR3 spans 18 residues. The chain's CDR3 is CASSNDLLAGTSTDTQYF. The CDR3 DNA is TGTGCCAGCAGCAACGACCTACTAGCGGGTACCAGCACAGATACGCAGTATTTT. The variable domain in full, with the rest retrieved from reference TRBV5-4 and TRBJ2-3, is ETGVTQSPTHLIKTRGQQVTLRCSSQSGHNTVSWYQQALGQGPQFIFQYYREEENGRGNFPPRFSGLQFPNYSSELNVNALELDDSALYLCASSNDLLAGTSTDTQYFGPGTRLTVL.

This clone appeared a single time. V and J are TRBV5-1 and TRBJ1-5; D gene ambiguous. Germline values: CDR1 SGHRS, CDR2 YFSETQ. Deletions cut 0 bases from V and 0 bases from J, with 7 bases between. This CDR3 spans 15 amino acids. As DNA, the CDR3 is TGCGCCAGCAGCTTGGTCGGAGATAGCAATCAGCCCCAGCATTTT. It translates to CASSLVGDSNQPQHF.

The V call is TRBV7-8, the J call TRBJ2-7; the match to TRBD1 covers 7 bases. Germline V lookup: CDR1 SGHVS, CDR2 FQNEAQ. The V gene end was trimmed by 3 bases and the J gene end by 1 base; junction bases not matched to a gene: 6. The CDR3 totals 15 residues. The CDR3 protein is CASSFLGTESYEQYF. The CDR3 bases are TGTGCCAGCAGCTTTTTGGGGACAGAGTCCTACGAGCAGTACTTC.

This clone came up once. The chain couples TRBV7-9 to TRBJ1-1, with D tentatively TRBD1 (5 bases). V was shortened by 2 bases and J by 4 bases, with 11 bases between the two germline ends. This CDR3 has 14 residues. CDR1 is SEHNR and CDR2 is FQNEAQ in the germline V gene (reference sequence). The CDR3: CASSLQGSTTEAFF. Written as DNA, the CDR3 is TGTGCCAGCAGCTTACAGGGATCGACCACTGAAGCTTTCTTT.

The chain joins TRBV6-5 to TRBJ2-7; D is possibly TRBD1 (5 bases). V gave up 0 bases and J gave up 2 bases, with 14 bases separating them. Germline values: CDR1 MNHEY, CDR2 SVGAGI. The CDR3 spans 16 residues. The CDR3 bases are TGTGCCAGCAGTTACTCGATGGGGCAGGAGACCTACGAGCAGTACTTC. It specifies CASSYSMGQETYEQYF.